The entry below describes one T cell receptor (beta chain). The antigen is not known. The germline V gene encodes CDR1 SGHRS and CDR2 YFSETQ. Trimming took 3 bases from V and 9 from J; bases not matched to a gene: 8. The CDR3 consists of 13 residues. This record belongs to a study of OX40 agonist ivuxolimab in advanced cancers. Overall study: All patients had ivuxolimab intravenously every 2 weeks at 0.01 to 10 mg/kg. Whole-study findings and limits: The expanded peripheral T cells' antigen specificity was not determined.

With autoimmune disease history or systemic immunosuppression, patients were excluded. The method was immunoSEQ multiplex PCR; TCRdb's version includes in-frame clones alone and lacks a portion of them. The table shows 40,000 to 60,000 clones, with 88% occurring only once. The origin of this receptor is an adult with an advanced solid tumor such as melanoma, head and neck, liver or kidney cancer. V gene TRBV5-1 combines with J gene TRBJ2-7; 8 nucleotides agree with TRBD1. This sample comprised CD4+ or CD8+ T cells sorted from blood, obtained in a trial of the OX40 agonist ivuxolimab. The CDR3 DNA is TGCGCCAGCAGCTGGGGGACAGGAGGAACGCAGTACTTC. As protein: CASSWGTGGTQYF.